A single sample is the source of the 27 T cell receptor beta chains below, sequenced in a study of cytomegalovirus exposure and HLA in healthy donors. Assay: immunoSEQ multiplex PCR; the TCRdb copy retains only in-frame clones and omits some. Among over 45,000 clones listed, over 75% were seen once. The sample comprised PBMCs. These receptor sequences come from a woman aged 25-40 years in good health and CMV-seronegative.

This clone appeared a single time. This chain connects TRBV6-1 to TRBJ1-1, with D tentatively TRBD1 (6 bases). There are 15 residues in the CDR3. The V gene's germline CDR1 is MNHNS and CDR2 SASEGT. The V and J ends lost 0 bases and 7 bases respectively, with 15 bases between them. CDR3 bases: TGTGCCAGCAGTGAAGCCCGGGCGGGGGCGCGTGAAGCTTTCTTT. Its protein is CASSEARAGAREAFF.

The chain uses TRBV9 and TRBJ1-3, with 7 bases lining up with TRBD1. The CDR3 length is 15 residues. Germline V gene data show CDR1 as SGDLS and CDR2 as YYNGEE. V was clipped by 4 bases and J by 4 bases; unmatched bases: 8. CDR3 coding DNA: TGTGCCAGCAGCCCGAGGACAGGCCCCGGAAACACCATATATTTT. Translation: CASSPRTGPGNTIYF.

As regards this clone: The same CDR3 also results from other DNA sequences found in this sample. The chain links TRBV28 to TRBJ1-1; D is uncertain. V lost 5 bases, J lost 4 bases, and 11 bases lay in between. Looked up from germline, CDR1 is MDHEN and CDR2 is SYDVKM. The CDR3 covers 13 residues. The CDR3 is CASSPGGRTEAFF. The CDR3 DNA sequence: TGTGCCAGCAGTCCGGGAGGACGCACTGAAGCTTTCTTT.

The rearrangement uses TRBV30 and TRBJ2-3; TRBD2 is a possible D gene (6 bases). This CDR3 contains 14 residues. V lost 0 bases to trimming and J lost 0 bases, with 7 bases between them. The germline CDR1 and CDR2 sequences are GTSNPN and SVGIG (reference sequence). CDR3 in DNA: TGTGCCTGGAGTGTAGCGGGCAGCACAGATACGCAGTATTTT. Translation: CAWSVAGSTDTQYF.

This chain links TRBV27 with TRBJ1-4; TRBD1 matches 7 bases. The CDR3 is 15 residues long. Germline V CDR1 and CDR2: MNHEY, SMNVEV (reference sequence). V shed 8 bases, J shed 11 bases, and the junction held 17 bases outside the gene matches. In nucleotides, the CDR3 is TGTGCCAGCGGCCTTCTTAAGGGGGCGTCCGGGAAACTGTTTTTT. The encoded protein is CASGLLKGASGKLFF.

This clone was seen once. The chain combines TRBV7-2 with TRBJ2-1; TRBD2 matches at 7 bases. CDR1 is SGHTA, CDR2 FQGNSA, per germline. With V trimmed by 5 bases and J by 0 bases, 4 bases remained unmatched. This CDR3 has 15 amino acids. The CDR3 coding sequence is TGTGCCAGCAGCAGTAGCGGGTTCTCCTACAATGAGCAGTTCTTC. Its translation is CASSSSGFSYNEQFF.

V and J are TRBV5-8 and TRBJ2-5; 9 nucleotides match TRBD1. The CDR3 has 14 amino acids. Germline values: CDR1 SGHTS, CDR2 YDEGEE. Losses at the gene ends were 7 bases for V and 3 bases for J; bases not matched to a gene: 7. This chain's CDR3 is CASGDGQGKETQYF. The CDR3, as DNA: TGTGCCAGCGGAGATGGACAGGGGAAAGAGACCCAGTACTTC. Supplemented by reference TRBV5-8 and TRBJ2-5, the full variable domain reads EAGVTQSPTHLIKTRGQQATLRCSPISGHTSVYWYQQALGLGLQFLLWYDEGEERNRGNFPPRFSGRQFPNYSSELNVNALELEDSALYLCASGDGQGKETQYFGPGTRLLVL.

Only a few counts were recorded for this clone. The chain joins TRBV6-4 to TRBJ2-1, with TRBD2 matching 8 bases. Losses at the gene ends were 2 bases for V and 2 bases for J; bases not matched to a gene: 2. The CDR3 runs to 15 residues. Germline CDR1 and CDR2: MRHNA and SNTAGT. The DNA of the CDR3 is TGTGCCAGCAGTGACCTAGCGGGTCCCTACAATGAGCAGTTCTTC. It yields the protein CASSDLAGPYNEQFF.

The rearrangement joins TRBV19 to TRBJ2-3; no clear D. V lost 6 bases and J lost 2, with 18 bases in between. Germline loops: CDR1 LNHDA, CDR2 SQIVND (reference sequence). The CDR3 extends over 16 amino acids. DNA of the CDR3: TGTGCCAGTAGCTCCTTTCGCAGGCTTATCACAGATACGCAGTATTTT. This codes for CASSSFRRLITDTQYF.

This sequence joins TRBV5-1 and TRBJ2-5; 7 positions match TRBD1. Trimming cost V 3 bases and J 4 bases; bases outside gene matches: 6. CDR3 length equals 14 residues. CDR1 is SGHRS and CDR2 is YFSETQ in the germline V gene. The DNA of the CDR3 is TGCGCCAGCAGCTCCCGGGACAGACGAGAGACCCAGTACTTC. Its translation is CASSSRDRRETQYF.

This clone was seen just once. The chain recombines TRBV29-1 with TRBJ1-2, with 8 positions matching TRBD1. The V gene's germline CDR1 is SQVTM and CDR2 ANQGSEA. The length of the CDR3 is 14 residues. The V segment lost 2 bases and the J segment 6 bases; nucleotides outside the gene matches: 8. CDR3 sequence: CSVERTGTVDGYTF. Written as DNA, the CDR3 is TGCAGCGTTGAAAGGACAGGGACAGTAGATGGCTACACCTTC.

This clone was seen a few times. V usage is TRBV28 and J usage is TRBJ2-7, with 9 bases fitting TRBD2. V shed 5 bases and J 0 bases; nucleotides not matched to a gene: 5. This CDR3 has 15 residues. Germline CDR1 MDHEN, CDR2 SYDVKM. Here the CDR3 reads CASSRLAVSSYEQYF. CDR3 bases: TGTGCCAGCAGTCGACTAGCGGTGAGCTCCTACGAGCAGTACTTC.

This clone occurred a few times. The chain carries TRBV7-2 and TRBJ2-1; 8 positions agree with TRBD2. V was clipped by 5 bases and J by 3 bases; unmatched bases: 6. Looked up from germline, CDR1 is SGHTA and CDR2 is FQGNSA. CDR3 length: 15 residues. For the CDR3, the DNA is TGTGCCAGCAGCCCTACTAGCGGAAGCTACAATGAGCAGTTCTTC. Translated: CASSPTSGSYNEQFF.

This chain links TRBV6-6 with TRBJ1-2, with 10 bases that match TRBD1. The CDR3 has 15 amino acids. Germline CDR1 reads MNHNY; CDR2 reads SVGAGI (reference sequence). J gave up 5 bases and V 4 bases, and 7 bases lay outside the gene matches. In DNA, the CDR3 is TGTGCCAGCAGTTCGAGGGGACAGGGGACATATGGCTACACCTTC. As protein: CASSSRGQGTYGYTF.

V is TRBV5-4 and J is TRBJ2-7, with 7 positions matching TRBD1. The germline gives CDR1 SGHNT, CDR2 YYREEE (reference sequence). With 0 bases clipped from V and 0 bases from J, the junction kept 3 bases outside the gene matches. The CDR3 sequence is 15 residues long. Written as DNA, the CDR3 is TGTGCCAGCAGCTTGGACAGGGACAGCTCCTACGAGCAGTACTTC. It yields the protein CASSLDRDSSYEQYF.

This clone has more than one count but fewer than ten. This rearrangement joins TRBV19 to TRBJ1-4; D gene unclear. Deletions cut 7 bases from V and 3 bases from J, with 9 bases between. This CDR3 is 13 amino acids long. Germline lookup yields CDR1 LNHDA and CDR2 SQIVND (reference sequence). DNA for the CDR3: TGTGCCAGTAAATCCGGAGCTAATGAAAAACTGTTTTTT. Translation: CASKSGANEKLFF.

This rearrangement joins TRBV27 to TRBJ1-5, with 9 bases lining up with TRBD1. Germline V gene lookup returns CDR1 MNHEY and CDR2 SMNVEV (reference sequence). This CDR3 has 15 amino acids. Trimming removed 6 bases from V and 7 bases from J; junction bases left unmatched: 10. CDR3 nucleotides: TGTGCCAGCAGCCGGGACAGGGTTAGTTTGCAGCCCCAGCATTTT. Protein sequence: CASSRDRVSLQPQHF.

The chain carries TRBV27 and TRBJ2-7, with D tentatively TRBD1 (7 bases). Trimming cost V 5 bases and J 3 bases, with 11 bases left between them. CDR3 length equals 13 residues. CDR1 MNHEY and CDR2 SMNVEV come from the germline V gene (reference sequence). The chain's CDR3 is CASSPGDSYEQYF. The DNA of the CDR3 is TGTGCCAGCAGTCCGGGGGACAGCTACGAGCAGTACTTC.

The chain is built from TRBV7-6 and TRBJ2-7; a possible D gene is TRBD1 (6 bases). CDR3 length equals 16 residues. Germline CDR1 is SGHVS and CDR2 is FNYEAQ. V lost 3 bases to trimming and J lost 1 base, with 16 bases between them. The CDR3 loop is CASSLASGETSYEQYF. CDR3 DNA sequence: TGTGCCAGCAGCTTGGCGTCAGGGGAAACGTCCTACGAGCAGTACTTC. The full variable domain, rest sourced from reference TRBV7-6 and TRBJ2-7, is GAGVSQSPRYKVTKRGQDVALRCDPISGHVSLYWYRQALGQGPEFLTYFNYEAQQDKSGLPNDRFSAERPEGSISTLTIQRTEQRDSAMYRCASSLASGETSYEQYFGPGTRLTVT.

V usage is TRBV27 and J usage is TRBJ2-7; D might be TRBD1 (7 bases). Trimming left V 7 bases short and J 3 bases short, with 13 bases between. The CDR3 has 13 amino acids. CDR1 MNHEY and CDR2 SMNVEV come from the germline V gene (reference sequence). The CDR3 here is CASTGGGHYEQYF. CDR3 sequence (DNA): TGTGCCAGCACAGGAGGGGGCCACTACGAGCAGTACTTC.

The chain uses TRBV29-1 and TRBJ1-2; 10 bases map to TRBD1. CDR1 and CDR2 from the germline V gene are SQVTM and ANQGSEA. V trimming: 7 bases; J trimming: 2 bases; junction bases outside the gene matches: 4. This CDR3 has 13 amino acids. Here the CDR3 reads CSARQGANYGYTF. The CDR3 DNA is TGCAGCGCAAGACAGGGGGCGAACTATGGCTACACCTTC.

The chain links TRBV6-6 to TRBJ2-1; 8 bases align to TRBD2. This CDR3 has 15 amino acids. The V segment lost 2 bases and the J segment 2 bases; nucleotides outside the gene matches: 2. Germline CDR1 MNHNY, CDR2 SVGAGI (reference sequence). CDR3 residues: CASSYGLAAYNEQFF. The CDR3 DNA follows: TGTGCCAGCAGTTACGGACTAGCAGCCTACAATGAGCAGTTCTTC.

The rearrangement links TRBV4-3 to TRBJ2-7; 9 bases are shared with TRBD2. Trimming at V came to 0 bases and at J to 7 bases, leaving 10 bases not matched to a gene. Germline CDR1 LGHNA, CDR2 YSLEER. This CDR3 has 16 residues. The CDR3 nucleotides are TGCGCCAGCAGCCAAGATTGGGATAGCGGGGGAGAAGAGCAGTACTTC. Its protein is CASSQDWDSGGEEQYF.

The V gene is TRBV7-2, the J gene TRBJ2-7; 13 nucleotides match TRBD2. Germline assignment: CDR1 SGHTA and CDR2 FQGNSA. V was clipped by 5 bases and J by 5 bases; unmatched bases: 3. This CDR3 contains 14 residues. CDR3 bases: TGTGCCAGCAGCCATGGACTAGCGGGAGACGAGCAGTACTTC. It codes for CASSHGLAGDEQYF.

This chain connects TRBV12-5 to TRBJ2-5; TRBD2 aligns across 14 bases. Per germline, CDR1 LGHNT and CDR2 FRNRAP. The CDR3 has 16 amino acids. The trim removed 2 bases at V and 4 bases at J, leaving 3 bases unmatched. CDR3 sequence reads: CASGLSGTSGRETQYF. The CDR3 nucleotides read TGTGCTAGTGGTTTGAGTGGGACTAGCGGGAGAGAGACCCAGTACTTC.

CDR3 sequence reads: CASSIFRQSNTEAFF. The CDR3 DNA sequence: TGTGCCAGTAGTATTTTCAGGCAGTCGAACACTGAAGCTTTCTTT. The V and J genes are TRBV19 and TRBJ1-1; D unclear. CDR1 LNHDA and CDR2 SQIVND come from the germline V gene (reference sequence). The CDR3 is 15 amino acids. The V end was cut by 3 bases, the J end by 1 base, with 12 bases between.

CDR3: CASRQRGGRDEAFF. The CDR3, as DNA: TGTGCCAGCCGTCAACGGGGGGGGCGGGATGAAGCTTTCTTT. The V call is TRBV6-1, the J call TRBJ1-1, with D maybe TRBD1 (6 bases). Germline V CDR1 and CDR2: MNHNS, SASEGT. The CDR3 sequence is 14 residues long. Trimming cost V 8 bases and J 7 bases, with 20 bases left between them.